What follows are 26 T cell receptor beta chains derived from one specimen sequenced in a study of blood T cell repertoires in COVID-19. Produced via immunoSEQ multiplex PCR; TCRdb's table is partial and in-frame only. The sample has hundreds of thousands of clones; 80% to 90% are singletons. The specimen sequenced was peripheral blood. These TCRs come from a man aged 35 to 55 with acute or convalescent COVID-19.

J is TRBJ2-7 and V is TRBV6-2 or TRBV6-3, with D hard to call. Germline V gene lookup returns CDR1 MNHEY and CDR2 SVGEGT. CDR3 length: 18 amino acids. V was shortened by 5 bases and J by 0 bases, with 23 bases between the two germline ends. CDR3 sequence: CASSPGNNRQANSYEQYF. For the CDR3, the DNA is TGTGCCAGCAGTCCCGGCAACAACCGACAAGCTAACTCCTACGAGCAGTACTTC.

This chain links TRBV21-1 with TRBJ2-1; TRBD2, as called in the table, went unchecked against the DNA. TRBV21-1 is recorded as a pseudogene. This CDR3 region has 21 residues. DNA for the CDR3: TGTGCCAGCAGCACTCAAAATCTCGGGACTAGCGGGAGTGAGACCTACAATGAGCAGTTCTTC. The encoded protein is CASSTQNLGTSGSETYNEQFF.

The rearrangement joins TRBV28 to TRBJ2-5, with 8 nucleotides matching TRBD2. The germline CDR1 and CDR2 sequences are MDHEN and SYDVKM. This CDR3 spans 15 amino acids. V was clipped by 7 bases and J by 5 bases; unmatched bases: 12. For the CDR3, the DNA is TGTGCCAGCACCGTAGCGTCCGGGAGGGGGGAGACCCAGTACTTC. Translation: CASTVASGRGETQYF.

As regards this clone: The same CDR3 is also encoded by other DNA sequences in this sample. The chain combines TRBV5-6 with TRBJ1-1; 9 bases are shared with TRBD1. Germline V gives CDR1 SGHDT, CDR2 YYEEEE. After removal of 4 bases from V and 1 base from J, the junction contained 5 bases not matched to a gene. This CDR3 has 15 residues. The CDR3 here is CASSPTGGENTEAFF. The CDR3 DNA follows: TGTGCCAGCAGCCCTACAGGGGGCGAGAACACTGAAGCTTTCTTT.

The gene calls are TRBV27 and TRBJ2-3, with D tentatively TRBD2 (6 bases). The CDR3 is 16 amino acids. The V gene's germline CDR1 is MNHEY and CDR2 SMNVEV (reference sequence). V gave up 5 bases and J gave up 6 bases, with 21 bases separating them. The CDR3 sequence: CASSPRTSSGGDTQYF. The CDR3 DNA sequence: TGTGCCAGCAGTCCACGAACTAGCTCAGGTGGGGATACGCAGTATTTT.

The chain uses TRBV7-3 and TRBJ2-5; 8 positions match TRBD2. Looked up from germline, CDR1 is SGHTA and CDR2 is FQGTGA. This CDR3 contains 16 residues. V gave up 5 bases and J gave up 7 bases; unmatched junction bases: 15. The CDR3 coding sequence is TGTGCCAGCAGCCCGGGCCGAGCGGGGGCCTTGGGGACCCAGTACTTC. It specifies CASSPGRAGALGTQYF.

J is TRBJ2-7 and V is TRBV7-9; 7 nucleotides line up with TRBD1. V was clipped by 1 base and J by 2 bases; unmatched bases: 5. CDR1 and CDR2 (germline): SEHNR, FQNEAQ (reference sequence). The CDR3 has 15 residues. The CDR3 nucleotides read TGTGCCAGCAGCTTAGGACAGGGATTTCCCTACGAGCAGTACTTC. Translation: CASSLGQGFPYEQYF.

V is TRBV9 and J is TRBJ1-6; the match to TRBD1 covers 9 bases. V shed 4 bases, J shed 6 bases, and the junction held 8 bases outside the gene matches. This CDR3 has 16 residues. The germline CDR1 and CDR2 sequences are SGDLS and YYNGEE. CDR3 bases: TGTGCCAGCAGCCTCGCCGGGACAGGGCTTAATTCACCCCTCCACTTT. It yields the protein CASSLAGTGLNSPLHF.

This clone has only a few counts. V gene TRBV27 combines with J gene TRBJ2-7; D gene ambiguous. This CDR3 spans 13 amino acids. The V gene lost 0 bases and the J gene lost 2 bases, with 5 bases spanning the gap. Germline CDR1 and CDR2: MNHEY and SMNVEV (reference sequence). In nucleotides, the CDR3 is TGTGCCAGCAGTTTATCGGAGACCTACGAGCAGTACTTC. Translation gives CASSLSETYEQYF.

This chain joins TRBV10-1 and TRBJ1-1; 7 bases align to TRBD1. Germline-derived CDR1 and CDR2 are WNHNN and SYGVQD (reference sequence). This CDR3 is built from 13 residues. V gave up 6 bases and J gave up 1 base; unmatched junction bases: 2. The DNA for the CDR3 is TGCGCCAGCAGCCGGGACAGGAACACTGAAGCTTTCTTT. As protein: CASSRDRNTEAFF.

The count of this clone is one. The same CDR3 can be traced to other DNA sequences in this sample. V and J are TRBV6-5 and TRBJ1-1; no clear D gene. Trimming removed 6 bases at V and 0 bases at J, with 8 bases between. Per germline, CDR1 MNHEY and CDR2 SVGAGI. The CDR3 length is 13 residues. In nucleotides, the CDR3 is TGTGCCAGCAGCTCGAACATGAACACTGAAGCTTTCTTT. This encodes CASSSNMNTEAFF.

This sequence joins TRBV6-2 or TRBV6-3 and TRBJ2-3; 11 nucleotides match TRBD2. V shed 4 bases, J shed 4 bases, and the junction held 4 bases outside the gene matches. This CDR3 has 15 residues. Germline CDR1 MNHEY, CDR2 SVGEGT. CDR3 sequence reads: CASSSLAGGPDTQYF. Written as DNA, the CDR3 is TGTGCCAGCAGTTCATTAGCGGGGGGGCCAGATACGCAGTATTTT.

The rearrangement joins TRBV4-1 to TRBJ2-3, with 7 positions matching TRBD2. Germline CDR1 MGHRA, CDR2 YSYEKL. V shed 0 bases, J shed 4 bases, and the junction held 10 bases outside the gene matches. The CDR3 totals 17 residues. CDR3 sequence reads: CASSQDDGREAADTQYF. CDR3 DNA: TGCGCCAGCAGCCAAGATGACGGACGGGAGGCTGCAGATACGCAGTATTTT.

This chain joins TRBV14 and TRBJ1-2; 8 nucleotides match TRBD1. From germline, CDR1 is SGHDN and CDR2 FVKESK. V lost 0 bases and J lost 4; bases outside the gene matches: 1. The CDR3 is 14 amino acids. CDR3 nucleotide sequence: TGTGCCAGCAGCCAAGATCAGGGGGCCTATGGCTACACCTTC. Its protein is CASSQDQGAYGYTF.

This chain links TRBV11-2 with TRBJ1-1; unclear D gene. The germline V gene has CDR1 SGHAT and CDR2 FQNNGV. V shed 6 bases and J shed 1 base, with 12 bases lying between them. The CDR3 runs 14 residues. The DNA for the CDR3 is TGTGCCAGCAGACTCGTGCCTGCGAACACTGAAGCTTTCTTT. Its protein is CASRLVPANTEAFF.

This clone appeared once. The chain carries TRBV5-1 and TRBJ1-1, with 7 bases fitting TRBD1. Germline V gene data show CDR1 as SGHRS and CDR2 as YFSETQ. This CDR3 spans 15 amino acids. J was trimmed by 4 bases and V by 4 bases; bases with no gene match: 10. This CDR3 reads CASSLFTGAVTEAFF. The DNA for the CDR3 is TGCGCCAGCAGCCTCTTTACAGGGGCGGTCACTGAAGCTTTCTTT.

This clone has a single count. The CDR3 here is CSVNQRDRGREQYF. The CDR3 DNA follows: TGCAGCGTTAATCAGAGGGACAGGGGGCGCGAGCAGTACTTC. This rearrangement joins TRBV29-1 to TRBJ2-7; 12 bases align to TRBD1. The CDR3 consists of 14 residues. Germline V CDR1 and CDR2: SQVTM, ANQGSEA. The V and J ends lost 5 bases and 6 bases, in that order; junction bases with no gene match: 8.

J is TRBJ1-2 and V is TRBV2; 9 bases line up with TRBD1. CDR1 is SNHLY, CDR2 FYNNEI, per germline. With V trimmed by 6 bases and J by 3 bases, 2 bases remained unmatched. There are 13 residues in the CDR3. The DNA for the CDR3 is TGTGCCAGCAGATGGACAGGGGACTATGGCTACACCTTC. Its protein is CASRWTGDYGYTF. The full variable domain, its missing parts supplied by reference TRBV2 and TRBJ1-2, is EPEVTQTPSHQVTQMGQEVILRCVPISNHLYFYWYRQILGQKVEFLVSFYNNEISEKSEIFDDQFSVERPDGSNFTLKIRSTKLEDSAMYFCASRWTGDYGYTFGSGTRLTVV.

The V call is TRBV7-9, the J call TRBJ2-1; TRBD2 matches 13 bases. The germline CDR1 and CDR2 sequences are SEHNR and FQNEAQ (reference sequence). There are 17 residues in the CDR3. Trimming removed 0 bases from V and 9 bases from J; junction bases left unmatched: 8. The CDR3 DNA sequence: TGTGCCAGCAGCTTAGCGTCTGGGACTAGCGGGATAGGTGAGCAGTTCTTC. Translated, it gives CASSLASGTSGIGEQFF.

The CDR3 region is CASSSLQGIGGYTF. DNA for the CDR3: TGTGCCAGCAGTTCTCTCCAGGGAATAGGTGGCTACACCTTC. V is TRBV27 and J is TRBJ1-2, with a weak D call TRBD1 (5 bases). Per germline, CDR1 MNHEY and CDR2 SMNVEV (reference sequence). V lost 4 bases and J 7 bases, leaving 16 bases between the germline ends. CDR3 length: 14 residues.

The V call is TRBV6-4, the J call TRBJ2-2; 8 positions agree with TRBD1. After removal of 4 bases from V and 1 base from J, the junction contained 2 bases not matched to a gene. CDR3 length: 15 residues. Germline V gives CDR1 MRHNA, CDR2 SNTAGT. The CDR3 is CASSAGTGNTGELFF. The CDR3 bases are TGTGCCAGCAGTGCCGGGACAGGGAACACCGGGGAGCTGTTTTTT.

V usage is TRBV19 and J usage is TRBJ1-5; TRBD1 aligns across 7 bases. In germline, CDR1 is LNHDA, CDR2 SQIVND (reference sequence). The ends lost 4 bases at V and 5 bases at J; junction bases unmatched: 8. The CDR3 runs 15 residues. The CDR3 DNA follows: TGTGCCAGTAGTACTTATGACAGGGCAGATCAGCCCCAGCATTTT. Its protein product is CASSTYDRADQPQHF.

The V gene is TRBV6-1, the J gene TRBJ2-7; a weak D match, TRBD1 (6 bases). This CDR3 is 16 amino acids long. Trimming left V 3 bases short and J 1 base short, with 16 bases between. The germline V gene encodes CDR1 MNHNS and CDR2 SASEGT. The CDR3 reads CASSDRSAGASYEQYF. DNA for the CDR3: TGTGCCAGCAGTGATAGAAGTGCAGGGGCGTCCTACGAGCAGTACTTC.

This rearrangement joins TRBV2 to TRBJ2-7; 7 positions agree with TRBD1. The CDR3 runs to 14 residues. Germline-derived CDR1 and CDR2 are SNHLY and FYNNEI. Trimming at V came to 7 bases and at J to 3 bases, leaving 9 bases not matched to a gene. The CDR3 region is CASTRQGANYEQYF. For the CDR3, the DNA is TGTGCCAGCACTAGACAGGGTGCAAACTACGAGCAGTACTTC.

The chain joins TRBV19 to TRBJ1-4; D unresolved. Germline V lookup: CDR1 LNHDA, CDR2 SQIVND (reference sequence). The V gene lost 4 bases and the J gene lost 8 bases, with 14 bases spanning the gap. CDR3 length: 14 residues. CDR3 amino acids: CASSKLAPEEKLFF. For the CDR3, the DNA is TGTGCCAGTAGTAAATTAGCCCCTGAGGAAAAACTGTTTTTT.

The gene calls are TRBV27 and TRBJ1-4; D uncertain. The ends were cut back, 5 bases at V and 6 bases at J, with 16 bases in the middle. Germline CDR1 reads MNHEY; CDR2 reads SMNVEV (reference sequence). The CDR3 loop spans 15 amino acids. This CDR3 is CASSPQRGRDEKLFF. The CDR3 DNA follows: TGTGCCAGCAGTCCTCAGCGCGGGCGGGATGAAAAACTGTTTTTT.